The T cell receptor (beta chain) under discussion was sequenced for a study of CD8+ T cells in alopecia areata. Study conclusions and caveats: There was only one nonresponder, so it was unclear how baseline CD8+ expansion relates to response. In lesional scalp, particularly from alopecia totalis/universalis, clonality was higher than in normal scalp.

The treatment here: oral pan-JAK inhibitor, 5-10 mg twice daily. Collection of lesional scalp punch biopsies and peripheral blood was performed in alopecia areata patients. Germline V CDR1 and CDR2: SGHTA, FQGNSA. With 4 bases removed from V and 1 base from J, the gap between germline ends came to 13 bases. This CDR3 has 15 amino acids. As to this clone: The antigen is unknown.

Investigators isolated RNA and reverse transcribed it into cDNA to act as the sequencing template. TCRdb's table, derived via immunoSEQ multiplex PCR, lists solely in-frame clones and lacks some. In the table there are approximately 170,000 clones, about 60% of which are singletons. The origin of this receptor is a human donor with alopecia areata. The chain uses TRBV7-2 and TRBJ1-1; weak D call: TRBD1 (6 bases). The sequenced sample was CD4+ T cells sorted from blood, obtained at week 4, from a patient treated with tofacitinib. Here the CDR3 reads CASSSVDRWNTEAFF. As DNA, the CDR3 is TGTGCCAGCAGCTCTGTCGACAGGTGGAACACTGAAGCTTTCTTT.